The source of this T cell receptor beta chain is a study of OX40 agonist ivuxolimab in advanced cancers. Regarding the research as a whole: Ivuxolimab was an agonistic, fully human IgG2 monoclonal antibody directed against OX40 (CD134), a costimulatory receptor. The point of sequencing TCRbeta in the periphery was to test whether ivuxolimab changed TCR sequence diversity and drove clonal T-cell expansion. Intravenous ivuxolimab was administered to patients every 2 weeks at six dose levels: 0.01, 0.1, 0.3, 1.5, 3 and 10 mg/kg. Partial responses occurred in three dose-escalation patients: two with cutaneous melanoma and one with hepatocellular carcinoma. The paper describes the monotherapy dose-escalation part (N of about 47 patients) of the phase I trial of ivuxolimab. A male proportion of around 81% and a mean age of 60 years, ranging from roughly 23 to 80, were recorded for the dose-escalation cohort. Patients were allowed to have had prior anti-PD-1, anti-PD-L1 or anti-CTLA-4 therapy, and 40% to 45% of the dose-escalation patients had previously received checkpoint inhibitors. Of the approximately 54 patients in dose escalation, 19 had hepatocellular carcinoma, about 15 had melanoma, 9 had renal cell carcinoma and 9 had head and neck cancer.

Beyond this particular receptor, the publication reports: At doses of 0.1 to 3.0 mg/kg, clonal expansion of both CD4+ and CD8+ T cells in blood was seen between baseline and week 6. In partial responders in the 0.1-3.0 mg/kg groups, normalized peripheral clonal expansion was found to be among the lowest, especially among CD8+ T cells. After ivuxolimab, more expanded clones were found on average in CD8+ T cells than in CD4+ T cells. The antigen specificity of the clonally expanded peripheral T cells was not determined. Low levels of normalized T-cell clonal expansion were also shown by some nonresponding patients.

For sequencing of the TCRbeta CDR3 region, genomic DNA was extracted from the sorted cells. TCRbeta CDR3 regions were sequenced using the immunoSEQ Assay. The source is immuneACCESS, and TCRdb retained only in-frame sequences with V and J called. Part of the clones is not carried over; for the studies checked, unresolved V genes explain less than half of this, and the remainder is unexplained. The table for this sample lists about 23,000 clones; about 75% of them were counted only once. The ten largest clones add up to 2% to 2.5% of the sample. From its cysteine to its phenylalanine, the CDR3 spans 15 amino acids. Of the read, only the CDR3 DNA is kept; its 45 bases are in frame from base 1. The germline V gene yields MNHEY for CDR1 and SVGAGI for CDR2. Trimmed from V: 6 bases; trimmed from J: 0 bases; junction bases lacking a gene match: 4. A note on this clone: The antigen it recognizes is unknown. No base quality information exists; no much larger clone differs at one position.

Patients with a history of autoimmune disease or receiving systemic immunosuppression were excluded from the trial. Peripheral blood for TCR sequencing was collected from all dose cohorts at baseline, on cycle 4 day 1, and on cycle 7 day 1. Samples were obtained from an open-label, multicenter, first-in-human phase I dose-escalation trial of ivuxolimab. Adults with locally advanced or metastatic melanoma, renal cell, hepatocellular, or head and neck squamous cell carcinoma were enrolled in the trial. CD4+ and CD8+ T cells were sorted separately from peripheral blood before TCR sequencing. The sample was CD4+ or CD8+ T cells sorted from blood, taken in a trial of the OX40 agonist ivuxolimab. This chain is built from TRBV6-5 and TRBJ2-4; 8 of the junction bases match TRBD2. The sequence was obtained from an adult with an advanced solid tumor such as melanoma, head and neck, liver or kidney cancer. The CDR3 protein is CASSPAGVAKNIQYF. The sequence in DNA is TGTGCCAGCAGCCCAGCGGGAGTAGCCAAAAACATTCAGTACTTC.